The 29 T cell receptor beta chains listed next were all sequenced from one sample in a study of response to subunit inactivated influenza vaccine. TCRdb passed the RT-PCR reads through MiXCR, listing each CDR3 protein once. The data hold around 580,000 distinct CDR3 sequences, with about 15% observed a single time. This sample comprised PBMCs from blood, obtained less than 13 days after vaccination. The receptors come from a man aged 45 to 65 who received an inactivated influenza vaccine.

J is TRBJ2-3 and V is TRBV23-1, with D possibly called TRBD1 or TRBD2 (5 bases each). TRBV23-1 is labeled an ORF, and its function is uncertain. This CDR3 contains 14 residues. V was pared by 3 bases and J by 2 bases, with 9 bases between. CDR3 in amino acids: CASSHGAFTDTQYF. DNA for the CDR3: TGCGCCAGCAGTCACGGGGCTTTCACAGATACGCAGTATTTT.

In its sample, this clonotype was seen many times. The chain links TRBV4-3 to TRBJ2-1; 10 positions match TRBD2. J gave up 1 base and V 3 bases, and 3 bases lay outside the gene matches. The CDR3 runs to 16 residues. The V gene's germline CDR1 is LGHNA and CDR2 YSLEER. CDR3 in amino acids: CASSQTSGSSYNEQFF. The CDR3 DNA sequence: TGCGCCAGCAGCCAGACTAGCGGGTCGTCCTACAATGAGCAGTTCTTC.

The J gene is TRBJ2-3, the V gene TRBV7-9; 8 nucleotides line up with TRBD2. Trimming at V came to 5 bases and at J to 1 base, leaving 8 bases not matched to a gene. The germline gives CDR1 SEHNR, CDR2 FQNEAQ (reference sequence). The CDR3 covers 16 residues. The DNA for the CDR3 is TGTGCCAGCAGCCCACTGGGAGCGGGGGGCACAGATACGCAGTATTTT. Translated: CASSPLGAGGTDTQYF. The whole variable domain, filled in from reference TRBV7-9 and TRBJ2-3, reads DTGVSQNPRHKITKRGQNVTFRCDPISEHNRLYWYRQTLGQGPEFLTYFQNEAQLEKSRLLSDRFSAERPKGSFSTLEIQRTEQGDSAMYLCASSPLGAGGTDTQYFGPGTRLTVL.

This chain's CDR3 is CATSDHPGTGVPDTQYF. For the CDR3, the DNA is TGTGCCACCAGTGATCACCCAGGGACAGGGGTCCCAGATACGCAGTATTTT. The genes are TRBV24-1 and TRBJ2-3, with TRBD1 matching 10 bases. Trimming took 3 bases from V and 4 from J; bases not matched to a gene: 9. This CDR3 comprises 17 residues. Germline V CDR1 and CDR2: KGHDR, SFDVKD.

The chain joins TRBV6-4 to TRBJ2-1; the match to TRBD2 covers 14 bases. Germline CDR1 reads MRHNA; CDR2 reads SNTAGT. This CDR3 is 23 amino acids long. Trimming at V came to 6 bases and at J to 0 bases, leaving 22 bases not matched to a gene. Written as DNA, the CDR3 is TGTGCCAGCAGGGGAGACAGGAGGGTAAGACTAGCGGGAGGGACGAGCTCCTACAATGAGCAGTTCTTC. It is translated as CASRGDRRVRLAGGTSSYNEQFF.

The V and J genes are TRBV28 and TRBJ2-3, with D possibly being TRBD1 (5 bases). The CDR3 runs to 15 residues. The V end was cut by 3 bases, the J end by 0 bases, with 10 bases between. Germline CDR1 MDHEN, CDR2 SYDVKM. In DNA, the CDR3 is TGTGCCAGCAGTTTTAGGGGCCTGAGCACAGATACGCAGTATTTT. It codes for CASSFRGLSTDTQYF.

This clonotype occurred a few times. The chain is built from TRBV19 and TRBJ1-6, with D maybe TRBD1 (6 bases). In germline, CDR1 is LNHDA, CDR2 SQIVND (reference sequence). The CDR3 has 13 residues. Trimming pared 7 bases from V and 11 bases from J, leaving 15 bases between. The CDR3 reads CASTSPGATPLHF. The CDR3 nucleotides are TGTGCCAGTACCTCTCCAGGGGCGACACCCCTCCACTTT. Drawing the rest from reference TRBV19 and TRBJ1-6, the complete variable domain is DGGITQSPKYLFRKEGQNVTLSCEQNLNHDAMYWYRQDPGQGLRLIYYSQIVNDFQKGDIAEGYSVSREKKESFPLTVTSAQKNPTAFYLCASTSPGATPLHFGNGTRLTVT.

This clonotype showed up just a few times. The J gene is TRBJ2-3, the V gene TRBV19; D is unclear. The V gene's germline CDR1 is LNHDA and CDR2 SQIVND (reference sequence). Trimming took off 5 bases at V and 4 bases at J, with 10 bases between the two ends. This CDR3 contains 13 residues. CDR3 nucleotide sequence: TGTGCCAGTAGTTCGAACACCGCAGATACGCAGTATTTT. Its protein is CASSSNTADTQYF.

This sequence joins TRBV4-1 and TRBJ2-1, with 8 bases fitting TRBD2. Per germline, CDR1 MGHRA and CDR2 YSYEKL. The CDR3 has 17 amino acids. The J segment lost 6 bases and the V segment lost 2 bases, leaving 12 bases of the junction unmatched. CDR3 sequence (DNA): TGCGCCAGCAGCCAACCCCACCTGACTAGCGAGGGCAATGAGCAGTTCTTC. Translated: CASSQPHLTSEGNEQFF.

This clonotype turned up a few times. This chain joins TRBV6-1 and TRBJ2-1, with TRBD2 identical over 8 bases. The V and J ends lost 5 bases and 2 bases, in that order; junction bases with no gene match: 8. The CDR3 has 16 residues. Germline V gene sequence: CDR1 MNHNS, CDR2 SASEGT. The CDR3 sequence is CASSTTGRGAYNEQFF. The CDR3 nucleotides read TGTGCCAGCAGTACCACTGGGCGGGGGGCCTACAATGAGCAGTTCTTC.

This clonotype was recorded many times. The chain employs TRBV20-1 and TRBJ2-3; D is unclear. The CDR3 contains 14 residues. V shed 4 bases and J shed 0 bases, with 11 bases lying between them. The germline V gene encodes CDR1 DFQATT and CDR2 SNEGSKA (reference sequence). CDR3 protein: CSATLLLSTDTQYF. The CDR3 nucleotides are TGCAGTGCTACCCTGCTACTGAGCACAGATACGCAGTATTTT.

This clonotype was seen a few times. J is TRBJ2-1 and V is TRBV24-1; D gene unclear. The CDR3 length is 14 residues. Trimming took off 4 bases at V and 8 bases at J, with 14 bases between the two ends. Looked up from germline, CDR1 is KGHDR and CDR2 is SFDVKD. In DNA form, the CDR3 reads TGTGCCACCAGTGAAACCCGCCTGGGTCATGAGCAGTTCTTC. This encodes CATSETRLGHEQFF.

The chain employs TRBV10-3 and TRBJ2-2, with 9 positions matching TRBD1. Losses at the gene ends were 9 bases for V and 5 bases for J; bases not matched to a gene: 7. The CDR3 has 14 residues. CDR1 ENHRY and CDR2 SYGVKD come from the germline V gene. This CDR3 is CAMRSGTGTGELFF. The CDR3 nucleotides read TGTGCCATGAGATCCGGGACAGGGACCGGGGAGCTGTTTTTT.

This clonotype showed up just a few times. The rearrangement joins TRBV7-9 to TRBJ1-6; possible D gene TRBD1, 6 bases. V was trimmed by 1 base and J by 9 bases, leaving 7 bases between them. There are 13 residues in the CDR3. Germline loops: CDR1 SEHNR, CDR2 FQNEAQ (reference sequence). The CDR3 nucleotides are TGTGCCAGCAGCTTAGAAGGGGGTTCACCCCTCCACTTT. It specifies CASSLEGGSPLHF.

This clonotype came up a few times. The V gene is TRBV6-2 or TRBV6-3, the J gene TRBJ2-5, with 9 bases aligning to TRBD1. Trimming removed 7 bases from V and 1 base from J; junction bases left unmatched: 4. CDR3 length: 14 residues. Germline V gives CDR1 MNHEY, CDR2 SVGEGT. The CDR3 spells CASTGQGGQETQYF. The CDR3 region has the DNA TGTGCCAGCACGGGACAGGGAGGCCAAGAGACCCAGTACTTC.

In this sample, this clonotype turned up a few times. The rearrangement uses TRBV28 and TRBJ1-5; D gene ambiguous. CDR3 length equals 16 residues. Germline loops: CDR1 MDHEN, CDR2 SYDVKM. V dropped 4 bases and J dropped 0 bases, with 13 bases sitting between them. CDR3 region: CASSSPPRYSNQPQHF. DNA for the CDR3: TGTGCCAGCAGTTCCCCCCCGAGATATAGCAATCAGCCCCAGCATTTT.

There are many counts of this clonotype. V usage is TRBV12-3 or TRBV12-4 and J usage is TRBJ2-7; D might be TRBD1 or TRBD2, each matching 5 bases. The ends were cut back, 4 bases at V and 9 bases at J, with 19 bases in the middle. The CDR3 extends over 14 amino acids. DNA for the CDR3: TGTGCCAGCAGTTCAACGGGACCGGCCACGGGGCAGTACTTC. Protein sequence: CASSSTGPATGQYF.

The J gene is TRBJ2-1, the V gene TRBV2, with 7 bases fitting TRBD2. The CDR3 loop spans 13 amino acids. Unmatched junction bases numbered 5, after V lost 7 bases and J lost 5 bases. The V gene's germline CDR1 is SNHLY and CDR2 FYNNEI. CDR3 DNA sequence: TGTGCCAGCAATCTAGCGGAAGACAATGAGCAGTTCTTC. Translating it yields CASNLAEDNEQFF.

This clonotype was detected a few times. The gene calls are TRBV11-1 and TRBJ2-3; TRBD1 agrees at 10 bases. J gave up 1 base and V 2 bases, and 9 bases lay outside the gene matches. This CDR3 has 18 residues. Per the germline V gene, CDR1 is SGHAT and CDR2 is FQDESV (reference sequence). The CDR3 coding sequence is TGTGCCAGCAGCTTACCGGCCGCGGGACAGGGGCGCACAGATACGCAGTATTTT. It translates to CASSLPAAGQGRTDTQYF. Combining the CDR3 with reference TRBV11-1 and TRBJ2-3 gives the whole variable domain EAEVAQSPRYKITEKSQAVAFWCDPISGHATLYWYRQILGQGPELLVQFQDESVVDDSQLPKDRFSAERLKGVDSTLKIQPAELGDSAMYLCASSLPAAGQGRTDTQYFGPGTRLTVL.

This clonotype was observed a few times. The genes are TRBV7-2 and TRBJ2-2; 7 bases fit TRBD1. Trimming cost V 5 bases and J 1 base; bases outside gene matches: 7. Germline lookup yields CDR1 SGHTA and CDR2 FQGNSA. There are 16 residues in the CDR3. In DNA form, the CDR3 reads TGTGCCAGCAGCCCACAGGGGACACTGAACACCGGGGAGCTGTTTTTT. Translating it yields CASSPQGTLNTGELFF.

The V call is TRBV15, the J call TRBJ2-6; tentative D call: TRBD1 (6 bases). Trimming stripped 4 bases from V and 2 bases from J, with 9 bases between. The CDR3 has 15 amino acids. Germline loops: CDR1 LNHNV, CDR2 YYDKDF (reference sequence). The CDR3 bases are TGTGCCACCAGCACAGGGACAACTGGGGCCAACGTCCTGACTTTC. Residues: CATSTGTTGANVLTF.

This clonotype was recorded a few times. The chain is built from TRBV7-9 and TRBJ2-7; 8 nucleotides align to TRBD2. The CDR3 has 14 amino acids. V lost 5 bases to trimming and J lost 3 bases; unmatched junction nucleotides: 6. Germline CDR1 SEHNR, CDR2 FQNEAQ (reference sequence). In DNA form, the CDR3 reads TGTGCCAGCAGCCATAGCGGGGCGGGCTACGAGCAGTACTTC. Encoded protein: CASSHSGAGYEQYF.

V gene TRBV20-1 combines with J gene TRBJ2-3, with D unresolved. Looked up from germline, CDR1 is DFQATT and CDR2 is SNEGSKA (reference sequence). Trimming removed 4 bases from V and 6 bases from J, with 8 bases in between. The CDR3 spans 11 residues. In DNA, the CDR3 is TGCAGTGCTAATAAAGACGATACGCAGTATTTT. As protein: CSANKDDTQYF.

This clonotype has only a few counts. The V and J genes are TRBV12-3 or TRBV12-4 and TRBJ1-1; TRBD1 matches 11 bases. The CDR3 consists of 17 residues. J gave up 9 bases and V 6 bases, and 18 bases lay outside the gene matches. The CDR3 is CASSLGQGAFVREKAFF. DNA for the CDR3: TGTGCCAGCAGCCTTGGACAGGGGGCGTTCGTTAGGGAGAAAGCTTTCTTT.

This clonotype was recorded a few times. This chain joins TRBV24-1 and TRBJ2-7; 9 bases agree with TRBD2. CDR1 is KGHDR and CDR2 is SFDVKD in the germline V gene. The CDR3 covers 14 residues. The V gene end was trimmed by 9 bases and the J gene end by 2 bases; junction bases not matched to a gene: 7. The CDR3 sequence is CATAGGLAPYEQYF. CDR3 DNA sequence: TGTGCCACCGCGGGGGGACTAGCTCCCTACGAGCAGTACTTC.

This clonotype was found many times. The gene calls are TRBV6-6 and TRBJ1-1; D perhaps matches TRBD1 (5 bases). This CDR3 is 13 amino acids long. Looked up from germline, CDR1 is MNHNY and CDR2 is SVGAGI (reference sequence). Between the trimmed V and J ends, which lost 0 bases and 5 bases, there was a span of 7 bases. The CDR3 nucleotides are TGTGCCAGCAGTTACTCCGGGGGAACTGAAGCTTTCTTT. This encodes CASSYSGGTEAFF.

The chain uses TRBV7-8 and TRBJ2-7; D gene uncertain. Germline loops: CDR1 SGHVS, CDR2 FQNEAQ. V was trimmed by 5 bases and J by 4 bases, leaving 12 bases between them. This CDR3 spans 13 amino acids. In nucleotides, the CDR3 is TGTGCCAGCAGCCTATCATTGCAGTACGAGCAGTACTTC. It specifies CASSLSLQYEQYF.

This clonotype was counted at least ten times. The V gene is TRBV10-2, the J gene TRBJ2-5, with 11 positions matching TRBD2. This CDR3 has 17 amino acids. Germline loops: CDR1 WSHSY, CDR2 SAAADI. The ends lost 4 bases at V and 4 bases at J; junction bases unmatched: 11. The CDR3 bases are TGCGCCAGCAGTGGTAGCGGGGGGGCCTTCCTCCCAGAGACCCAGTACTTC. This codes for CASSGSGGAFLPETQYF.

The chain carries TRBV25-1 and TRBJ1-2; TRBD1 aligns across 8 bases. The V gene end was trimmed by 4 bases and the J gene end by 0 bases; junction bases not matched to a gene: 7. The CDR3 consists of 16 residues. Germline V gives CDR1 MGHDK, CDR2 SYGVNS. The CDR3 DNA reads TGTGCCAGCAGTGGATCTTCGGGACAGGCTAACTATGGCTACACCTTC. This gives the protein CASSGSSGQANYGYTF.